The 32 T cell receptor beta chains below come from one sample, sequenced in a study of CD8+ T cells in alopecia areata. Treatment indicated: oral pan-JAK inhibitor, 5-10 mg twice daily. The sequencing template was cDNA reverse transcribed from extracted RNA. Sequencing used immunoSEQ multiplex PCR; TCRdb keeps in-frame clones, though not all of them. The sample lists over 100,000 clones, 50% to 75% occurring once. Sample: CD8+ T cells sorted from blood, taken at week 24, from a patient treated with tofacitinib. These receptors all stem from a human donor with alopecia areata.

The genes are TRBV27 and TRBJ2-3, with D hard to call. V was trimmed by 8 bases and J by 8 bases, leaving 20 bases between them. Germline V gene data show CDR1 as MNHEY and CDR2 as SMNVEV (reference sequence). The CDR3 contains 14 residues. The CDR3 DNA follows: TGTGCCAGCGCCCCGGACGGCTTCGAAGGTACGCAGTATTTT. This translates into CASAPDGFEGTQYF.

This chain links TRBV9 with TRBJ1-2, with a possible D match to TRBD1 (5 bases). The CDR3 has 16 amino acids. The germline CDR1 and CDR2 sequences are SGDLS and YYNGEE. The ends were cut back, 4 bases at V and 4 bases at J, with 20 bases in the middle. DNA of the CDR3: TGTGCCAGCAGCTCCGCGGGCAGGGTGGCGTCCTATGGCTACACCTTC. Translated, it gives CASSSAGRVASYGYTF.

This clone was observed a handful of times. The V gene is TRBV19, the J gene TRBJ1-1, with D maybe TRBD1 (6 bases). The CDR3 has 14 residues. From germline, CDR1 is LNHDA and CDR2 SQIVND (reference sequence). Trimming took off 6 bases at V and 3 bases at J, with 14 bases between the two ends. The CDR3 nucleotides read TGTGCCAGTAGGAAGAGGACAGTCGACACTGAAGCTTTCTTT. Protein sequence: CASRKRTVDTEAFF. The whole variable domain, filled in from reference TRBV19 and TRBJ1-1, reads DGGITQSPKYLFRKEGQNVTLSCEQNLNHDAMYWYRQDPGQGLRLIYYSQIVNDFQKGDIAEGYSVSREKKESFPLTVTSAQKNPTAFYLCASRKRTVDTEAFFGQGTRLTVV.

This chain joins TRBV27 and TRBJ2-7; the D gene could be TRBD1 or TRBD2 (7 bases each). Deletions cut 6 bases from V and 5 bases from J, with 20 bases between. The germline CDR1 and CDR2 sequences are MNHEY and SMNVEV (reference sequence). The CDR3 length is 15 residues. The CDR3 DNA follows: TGTGCCAGCAGCGTGGGAGGGGGCGCGTCACACGAGCAGTACTTC. It codes for CASSVGGGASHEQYF.

This clone has a handful of counts. The rearrangement joins TRBV29-1 to TRBJ1-1; 11 bases agree with TRBD1. V dropped 6 bases and J dropped 1; count of bases not matched to a gene: 10. CDR1 SQVTM and CDR2 ANQGSEA come from the germline V gene. This CDR3 region has 16 residues. The CDR3 reads CSVAGGQGDWNTEAFF. The CDR3 DNA reads as TGCAGCGTCGCCGGGGGACAGGGGGATTGGAACACTGAAGCTTTCTTT.

There are a few counts of this clone. The rearrangement links TRBV6-6 to TRBJ2-1, with 15 bases fitting TRBD2. This CDR3 is built from 15 residues. V trimming: 5 bases; J trimming: 7 bases; junction bases outside the gene matches: 3. CDR1 and CDR2 from the germline V gene are MNHNY and SVGAGI (reference sequence). The CDR3 DNA is TGTGCCAGCAGTGACGGGACTAGCGGGGGGAATGAGCAGTTCTTC. This codes for CASSDGTSGGNEQFF.

The chain is built from TRBV11-2 and TRBJ2-1, with 10 bases matching TRBD1. The J segment lost 7 bases and the V segment lost 8 bases, leaving 14 bases of the junction unmatched. The CDR3 length is 16 residues. Per germline, CDR1 SGHAT and CDR2 FQNNGV. The CDR3 DNA sequence: TGTGCCAGCGTTCCGAGCCCCGGACAGGGGGTTAATGAGCAGTTCTTC. It specifies CASVPSPGQGVNEQFF.

This clone appeared a few times. V usage is TRBV12-5 and J usage is TRBJ2-5; perhaps TRBD2 as D (6 bases). The V gene lost 5 bases and the J gene lost 4 bases, with 17 bases spanning the gap. Germline CDR1 LGHNT, CDR2 FRNRAP. CDR3 length equals 15 residues. The CDR3 DNA follows: TGTGCTAGTGGTACCCTGGGGGGAAGGGGAGAGACCCAGTACTTC. Translation gives CASGTLGGRGETQYF. The complete variable domain, with remaining parts taken from reference TRBV12-5 and TRBJ2-5, reads DARVTQTPRHKVTEMGQEVTMRCQPILGHNTVFWYRQTMMQGLELLAYFRNRAPLDDSGMPKDRFSAEMPDATLATLKIQPSEPRDSAVYFCASGTLGGRGETQYFGPGTRLLVL.

V is TRBV5-1 and J is TRBJ1-2, with D perhaps TRBD1 (6 bases). The CDR3 totals 17 residues. Per the germline V gene, CDR1 is SGHRS and CDR2 is YFSETQ. V was pared by 2 bases and J by 0 bases, with 17 bases between. CDR3 bases: TGCGCCAGCAGCTTACGGGGGCGACGGGAATCTAACTATGGCTACACCTTC. This gives the protein CASSLRGRRESNYGYTF.

This clone was recorded many times. The chain combines TRBV13 with TRBJ2-5; TRBD1 matches at 8 bases. V was pared by 5 bases and J by 4 bases, with 15 bases of the junction left unmatched. Germline V gene data show CDR1 as PRHDT and CDR2 as FYEKMQ (reference sequence). CDR3 length: 17 amino acids. DNA for the CDR3: TGTGCCAGCAGCCAGGATGGACAGGGCGGGGCTTTAGAGACCCAGTACTTC. Its protein is CASSQDGQGGALETQYF.

The chain links TRBV10-3 to TRBJ2-1; D might be TRBD1 or TRBD2, each matching 5 bases. There are 17 residues in the CDR3. The germline V gene has CDR1 ENHRY and CDR2 SYGVKD. Trimming shortened V by 2 bases and J by 3 bases, and 17 bases separated the two germline ends. Here the CDR3 DNA reads TGTGCCATCAGTGAGACCGATGTGGGACCTTTCTACAATGAGCAGTTCTTC. The encoded protein is CAISETDVGPFYNEQFF.

This clone was detected once. This sequence joins TRBV6-5 and TRBJ1-2; D is unclear. The length of the CDR3 is 13 residues. The V end was cut by 5 bases, the J end by 6 bases, with 13 bases between. CDR1 is MNHEY, CDR2 SVGAGI, per germline. CDR3 nucleotides: TGTGCCAGCAGTCCCAGCGGGTCTAATGGCTACACCTTC. This codes for CASSPSGSNGYTF.

This sequence joins TRBV7-9 and TRBJ2-7, with D tentatively TRBD1 or TRBD2 (7 bases each). There are 12 residues in the CDR3. V was clipped by 5 bases and J by 7 bases, with 12 bases between them. Germline CDR1 reads SEHNR; CDR2 reads FQNEAQ (reference sequence). The CDR3 bases are TGTGCCAGCAGCCAGGGGGGGACAGAGCAGTACTTC. Its protein is CASSQGGTEQYF.

The V gene is TRBV2, the J gene TRBJ2-7; 9 nucleotides match TRBD2. Germline loops: CDR1 SNHLY, CDR2 FYNNEI. CDR3 length: 13 amino acids. Trimming at V came to 11 bases and at J to 3 bases, leaving 8 bases not matched to a gene. This CDR3 reads CAASGTSNYEQYF. The CDR3 DNA reads as TGTGCCGCCTCCGGGACTAGCAACTACGAGCAGTACTTC.

This clone was seen a handful of times. This chain links TRBV13 with TRBJ2-2; D is unclear. Trimming pared 0 bases from V and 0 bases from J, leaving 8 bases between. The CDR3 runs to 16 residues. Per the germline V gene, CDR1 is PRHDT and CDR2 is FYEKMQ (reference sequence). CDR3 coding DNA: TGTGCCAGCAGCTTAGGCGCGGCCACGAACACCGGGGAGCTGTTTTTT. Encoded protein: CASSLGAATNTGELFF.

This chain joins TRBV6-5 and TRBJ1-2, with 10 bases matching TRBD1. The J segment lost 4 bases and the V segment lost 8 bases, leaving 10 bases of the junction unmatched. This CDR3 is built from 15 residues. Germline V gives CDR1 MNHEY, CDR2 SVGAGI. The DNA of the CDR3 is TGTGCCAGCTATCATCCAGGACAGGGGGTCTATGGCTACACCTTC. Its translation is CASYHPGQGVYGYTF.

This clone was recorded a few times. The chain couples TRBV19 to TRBJ2-1; 8 bases are shared with TRBD2. Germline-derived CDR1 and CDR2 are LNHDA and SQIVND (reference sequence). V shed 4 bases and J 7 bases; nucleotides not matched to a gene: 3. The CDR3 runs 13 residues. CDR3 region: CASSTSGGNEQFF. The CDR3 DNA reads TGTGCCAGTAGTACGAGCGGGGGTAATGAGCAGTTCTTC. The full variable domain, with the rest looked up from reference TRBV19 and TRBJ2-1, is DGGITQSPKYLFRKEGQNVTLSCEQNLNHDAMYWYRQDPGQGLRLIYYSQIVNDFQKGDIAEGYSVSREKKESFPLTVTSAQKNPTAFYLCASSTSGGNEQFFGPGTRLTVL.

The rearrangement links TRBV9 to TRBJ2-1, with 10 bases lining up with TRBD2. With 0 bases clipped from V and 3 bases from J, the junction kept 3 bases outside the gene matches. The length of the CDR3 is 16 residues. The germline V gene encodes CDR1 SGDLS and CDR2 YYNGEE. CDR3 DNA sequence: TGTGCCAGCAGCGTAGAGGGGACTAGCGTCTACAATGAGCAGTTCTTC. It yields the protein CASSVEGTSVYNEQFF.

V and J are TRBV27 and TRBJ2-5; tentative D call: TRBD2 (7 bases). This CDR3 spans 16 amino acids. V lost 1 base, J lost 2 bases, and 14 bases lay in between. Germline V gene sequence: CDR1 MNHEY, CDR2 SMNVEV (reference sequence). CDR3 DNA: TGTGCCAGCAGTTTATATCGGGGGGCAAAACAAGAGACCCAGTACTTC. Its translation: CASSLYRGAKQETQYF.

V usage is TRBV27 and J usage is TRBJ2-1; the D call may be TRBD1 or TRBD2 (6 bases each). Germline V gene sequence: CDR1 MNHEY, CDR2 SMNVEV (reference sequence). V lost 2 bases to trimming and J lost 4 bases, with 12 bases between them. The CDR3 is 15 amino acids. The CDR3 nucleotides read TGTGCCAGCAGTTTAGTGGGGGGCGAATACAATGAGCAGTTCTTC. Protein: CASSLVGGEYNEQFF.

As concerns this clone: Additional DNA sequences in this sample encode the identical CDR3. This chain joins TRBV29-1 and TRBJ1-1; D is perhaps TRBD1 (6 bases). This CDR3 has 12 residues. Germline-derived CDR1 and CDR2 are SQVTM and ANQGSEA. V dropped 6 bases and J dropped 0 bases, with 8 bases sitting between them. The CDR3 region is CSVTGLNTEAFF. CDR3 nucleotide sequence: TGCAGCGTCACAGGGTTGAACACTGAAGCTTTCTTT.

This clone was observed a single time. The chain couples TRBV30 to TRBJ2-1; 9 bases match TRBD1. Germline-derived CDR1 and CDR2 are GTSNPN and SVGIG (reference sequence). The ends lost 3 bases at V and 1 base at J; junction bases unmatched: 13. CDR3 length: 18 residues. In DNA, the CDR3 is TGTGCCTGGAGAGGGGACAGGGCTGATCTGGAGTCCTACAATGAGCAGTTCTTC. This sequence encodes CAWRGDRADLESYNEQFF.

This rearrangement joins TRBV27 to TRBJ2-5; D tentatively reads TRBD1 or TRBD2 (6 bases each). The V and J ends lost 5 bases and 5 bases respectively, with 27 bases between them. The CDR3 has 18 amino acids. CDR1 and CDR2 (germline): MNHEY, SMNVEV (reference sequence). CDR3 coding DNA: TGTGCCAGCAGTGGCTTGGGGGGCGCGGGGACGCTTAGGGAGACCCAGTACTTC. Protein sequence: CASSGLGGAGTLRETQYF.

This chain connects TRBV30 to TRBJ1-2; D unclear. The CDR3 runs to 13 residues. Trimming took 4 bases from V and 3 from J, leaving 12 bases between them. CDR1 and CDR2 from the germline V gene are GTSNPN and SVGIG (reference sequence). The CDR3 region is CAWNEPVDYGYTF. CDR3 nucleotide sequence: TGTGCCTGGAATGAGCCGGTGGACTATGGCTACACCTTC.

The chain employs TRBV4-2 and TRBJ1-2; no definite D call. This CDR3 region has 14 residues. Trimming pared 2 bases from V and 5 bases from J, leaving 12 bases between. CDR1 LGHNA and CDR2 YNFKEQ come from the germline V gene. The CDR3 DNA reads as TGTGCCAGCAGCCAACTACCCCTGGGGTATGGCTACACCTTC. Its translation is CASSQLPLGYGYTF.

The V and J genes are TRBV4-1 and TRBJ2-1; D uncertain. The V end was cut by 1 base, the J end by 5 bases, with 12 bases between. This CDR3 comprises 15 residues. In germline, CDR1 is MGHRA, CDR2 YSYEKL. The CDR3 reads CASSQVEHRDNEQFF. The CDR3 nucleotides are TGCGCCAGCAGCCAAGTTGAACACCGGGACAATGAGCAGTTCTTC.

The gene calls are TRBV9 and TRBJ2-2; D is unresolved. In germline, CDR1 is SGDLS, CDR2 YYNGEE. The CDR3 runs 13 residues. V dropped 3 bases and J dropped 4 bases, with 7 bases sitting between them. The CDR3 nucleotides are TGTGCCAGCAGCGAGGCTAGCACCGGGGAGCTGTTTTTT. As protein: CASSEASTGELFF.

The J gene is TRBJ1-1, the V gene TRBV5-6; 8 bases map to TRBD1. CDR1 SGHDT and CDR2 YYEEEE come from the germline V gene. Germline trimming cut 0 bases from V and 1 base from J; bases unmatched to any gene: 8. The CDR3 totals 17 residues. The DNA for the CDR3 is TGTGCCAGCAGCTTGGTGGGCAGGGGGCGCGGGAACACTGAAGCTTTCTTT. This sequence encodes CASSLVGRGRGNTEAFF.

The chain carries TRBV6-1 and TRBJ1-2; 12 nucleotides line up with TRBD1. There are 16 residues in the CDR3. The V gene's germline CDR1 is MNHNS and CDR2 SASEGT. V shed 6 bases and J 5 bases; nucleotides not matched to a gene: 10. The CDR3 DNA reads TGTGCCAGCAGCGAATCGGGACAGGGGGCTGTGTATGGCTACACCTTC. This translates into CASSESGQGAVYGYTF.

The chain links TRBV11-2 to TRBJ2-5, with no clear D. The J call may not be correct, given that the DNA end is closer to TRBJ2-7. Looked up from germline, CDR1 is SGHAT and CDR2 is FQNNGV. The CDR3 has 12 amino acids. The CDR3 bases are TGTGCCAGCAGCTTAGTAGGAAACGAGCAGTACTTC. Translated, it gives CASSLVGNEQYF.

This clone has just a few counts. The rearrangement joins TRBV10-3 to TRBJ2-5; 8 bases map to TRBD1. Germline values: CDR1 ENHRY, CDR2 SYGVKD. Germline trimming cut 6 bases from V and 1 base from J; bases unmatched to any gene: 7. CDR3 length: 15 residues. CDR3: CAISGDRRAQETQYF. DNA for the CDR3: TGTGCCATCAGCGGGGACAGGAGGGCCCAAGAGACCCAGTACTTC.

This clone was seen a few times. CDR3 sequence: CASSPSGGAETQYF. The DNA of the CDR3 is TGTGCCAGCAGTCCAAGCGGGGGGGCGGAGACCCAGTACTTC. The chain is built from TRBV6-5 and TRBJ2-5; the match to TRBD2 covers 10 bases. The length of the CDR3 is 14 residues. J lost 5 bases, V lost 5 bases, and 5 bases had no gene match. CDR1 and CDR2 (germline): MNHEY, SVGAGI.